The 32 T cell receptor beta chains below were found in one sample sequenced in a study of long-term antiretroviral therapy in people with HIV. Running of the v3.0 immunoSEQ assay took place at survey level. Profiling relied on immunoSEQ multiplex PCR, and the TCRdb table lists in-frame clones only, not all of them. The sample contains some 26,000 clones, 86% of which appear only once. Sample: unsorted PBMCs, taken just over 2.6 years after starting antiretroviral therapy. These receptors originate from a man aged 40-55 years with HIV.

The chain links TRBV27 to TRBJ1-4; D is perhaps TRBD1 (5 bases). V gave up 8 bases and J gave up 5 bases, with 15 bases separating them. Per germline, CDR1 MNHEY and CDR2 SMNVEV (reference sequence). The CDR3 length is 14 residues. For the CDR3, the DNA is TGTGCCAGCTCCTACGGGACGGAGAATGAAAAACTGTTTTTT. Translated: CASSYGTENEKLFF.

This clone was seen just once. The chain employs TRBV28 and TRBJ1-4, with D unresolved. Germline CDR1 MDHEN, CDR2 SYDVKM. V lost 3 bases, J lost 7 bases, and 6 bases lay in between. This CDR3 region has 12 residues. CDR3 DNA sequence: TGTGCCAGCAGTTTCGGAGTTGAAAAACTGTTTTTT. It codes for CASSFGVEKLFF.

The V and J genes are TRBV7-9 and TRBJ2-7; 7 nucleotides match TRBD2. V gave up 2 bases and J gave up 6 bases; unmatched junction bases: 4. The V gene's germline CDR1 is SEHNR and CDR2 FQNEAQ (reference sequence). This CDR3 spans 13 amino acids. The CDR3 spells CASSLLGEGEQYF. As DNA, the CDR3 is TGTGCCAGCAGCTTATTGGGGGAGGGCGAGCAGTACTTC.

V and J are TRBV6-1 and TRBJ2-7; 7 nucleotides agree with TRBD2. This CDR3 comprises 14 residues. V shed 2 bases and J 3 bases; nucleotides not matched to a gene: 4. Germline V gives CDR1 MNHNS, CDR2 SASEGT. CDR3: CASSEYERDYEQYF. The DNA for the CDR3 is TGTGCCAGCAGTGAATACGAGCGGGACTACGAGCAGTACTTC.

The chain carries TRBV5-4 and TRBJ2-7; 7 nucleotides line up with TRBD2. Looked up from germline, CDR1 is SGHNT and CDR2 is YYREEE (reference sequence). V shed 0 bases and J 4 bases; nucleotides not matched to a gene: 10. The CDR3 totals 16 residues. The CDR3 loop is CASSLGPSGDGYEQYF. The CDR3 DNA follows: TGTGCCAGCAGCTTGGGCCCTAGCGGCGACGGGTACGAGCAGTACTTC.

The chain carries TRBV7-3 and TRBJ2-1; D uncertain. Germline lookup yields CDR1 SGHTA and CDR2 FQGTGA. The V end lost 4 bases, the J end lost 7 bases, and 14 bases lay between the germline ends. This CDR3 is 14 amino acids long. The CDR3 coding sequence is TGTGCCAGCAGCTCCGCTTTCGGTTGGAATGAGCAGTTCTTC. Its protein is CASSSAFGWNEQFF.

This clone was counted between two and nine times. In DNA, the CDR3 is TGTGCCAGTAGTGAGGTAGCTGGAGGATACGAGCAGTACTTC. Its translation is CASSEVAGGYEQYF. V gene TRBV19 combines with J gene TRBJ2-7; tentative D call: TRBD2 (5 bases). Trimming shortened V by 5 bases and J by 4 bases, and 15 bases separated the two germline ends. This CDR3 has 14 residues. Germline CDR1 LNHDA, CDR2 SQIVND (reference sequence).

The chain carries TRBV6-5 and TRBJ2-7; TRBD1 matches 8 bases. V shed 2 bases and J 2 bases; nucleotides not matched to a gene: 5. The CDR3 spans 15 residues. CDR1 is MNHEY and CDR2 is SVGAGI in the germline V gene. The CDR3 bases are TGTGCCAGCAGTTACGGGACAGGTCAAACCTACGAGCAGTACTTC. Translation: CASSYGTGQTYEQYF.

Sample share makes this clone medium-sized. This CDR3 is CASSPPGGNTEAFF. Here the CDR3 DNA reads TGTGCCAGCAGCCCCCCCGGAGGGAACACTGAAGCTTTCTTT. This rearrangement joins TRBV4-2 to TRBJ1-1; no firm D call. Trimming left V 4 bases short and J 1 base short, with 10 bases between. Germline V CDR1 and CDR2: LGHNA, YNFKEQ. This CDR3 comprises 14 residues.

The chain links TRBV29-1 to TRBJ2-1, with 11 bases matching TRBD2. Looked up from germline, CDR1 is SQVTM and CDR2 is ANQGSEA. CDR3 length: 15 residues. Losses at the gene ends were 5 bases for V and 8 bases for J; bases not matched to a gene: 11. The DNA of the CDR3 is TGCAGCGTTCAAGGTAGTCTAGCGGGGGGAGATGAGCAGTTCTTC. Amino acid sequence: CSVQGSLAGGDEQFF.

V gene TRBV15 combines with J gene TRBJ2-5; TRBD2 might be the D (5 bases). The germline V gene encodes CDR1 LNHNV and CDR2 YYDKDF (reference sequence). CDR3 size: 14 residues. Trimming removed 0 bases at V and 5 bases at J, with 10 bases between. CDR3 loop: CATSRDTSLETQYF. The CDR3 nucleotides read TGTGCCACCAGCAGAGATACTAGTTTGGAGACCCAGTACTTC.

The rearrangement joins TRBV5-1 to TRBJ2-5, with D perhaps matching TRBD1 or TRBD2 (6 bases each). Germline V lookup: CDR1 SGHRS, CDR2 YFSETQ. The CDR3 totals 14 residues. The V end lost 0 bases, the J end lost 2 bases, and 8 bases lay between the germline ends. The CDR3: CASSLGRGQETQYF. The CDR3 DNA sequence: TGCGCCAGCAGCTTGGGGAGGGGGCAAGAGACCCAGTACTTC. Drawing the rest from reference TRBV5-1 and TRBJ2-5, the complete variable domain is KAGVTQTPRYLIKTRGQQVTLSCSPISGHRSVSWYQQTPGQGLQFLFEYFSETQRNKGNFPGRFSGRQFSNSRSEMNVSTLELGDSALYLCASSLGRGQETQYFGPGTRLLVL.

The CDR3 is CASSIAGTLEQYF. As DNA, the CDR3 is TGTGCCAGCAGTATCGCCGGAACTCTGGAGCAGTACTTC. V is TRBV6-6 and J is TRBJ2-7; D gene uncertain. CDR1 is MNHNY, CDR2 SVGAGI, per germline (reference sequence). Between the trimmed V and J ends, which lost 5 bases and 7 bases, there was a span of 15 bases. The CDR3 consists of 13 residues.

CDR3 coding DNA: TGCGCCAGCAGCTCAAGTCCAGGGCTCTCCTACGAGCAGTACTTC. It is translated as CASSSSPGLSYEQYF. V is TRBV4-1 and J is TRBJ2-7; possibly TRBD1 for D (5 bases). CDR3 length equals 15 residues. Germline CDR1 reads MGHRA; CDR2 reads YSYEKL. Deletions cut 5 bases from V and 0 bases from J, with 14 bases between.

The J gene is TRBJ1-2, the V gene TRBV6-5, with 9 positions matching TRBD1. Germline V gene sequence: CDR1 MNHEY, CDR2 SVGAGI. This CDR3 is built from 15 residues. Trimming cost V 6 bases and J 8 bases; bases outside gene matches: 13. The CDR3 region is CASRQAGTGTGGYTF. The CDR3 coding sequence is TGTGCCAGCAGGCAAGCCGGGACAGGGACGGGCGGCTACACCTTC.

The chain links TRBV30 to TRBJ2-3; D gene uncertain. Trimming removed 1 base at V and 6 bases at J, with 8 bases between. From germline, CDR1 is GTSNPN and CDR2 SVGIG (reference sequence). The CDR3 totals 12 residues. CDR3 nucleotide sequence: TGTGCCTGGAGTGCCTCCCTGGATACGCAGTATTTT. This gives the protein CAWSASLDTQYF.

The CDR3 nucleotides are TGCGCCAGCAGCTCTTTCTTGGGTGGGGGCAATGAGCAGTTCTTC. Amino acids: CASSSFLGGGNEQFF. The J gene is TRBJ2-1, the V gene TRBV5-1, with D perhaps assigned TRBD1 or TRBD2 (5 bases each). Germline V gives CDR1 SGHRS, CDR2 YFSETQ. The ends were cut back, 3 bases at V and 6 bases at J, with 16 bases in the middle. The CDR3 is made up of 15 amino acids.

J is TRBJ1-6 and V is TRBV30, with D unresolved. The CDR3 runs to 13 residues. V shed 0 bases and J shed 10 bases, with 10 bases lying between them. Germline V CDR1 and CDR2: GTSNPN, SVGIG (reference sequence). The CDR3 nucleotides read TGTGCCTGGAGTGTACAAAGGGAATCACCCCTCCACTTT. Protein sequence: CAWSVQRESPLHF.

J is TRBJ2-7 and V is TRBV28; the D gene is possibly TRBD2 (5 bases). Germline V CDR1 and CDR2: MDHEN, SYDVKM. This CDR3 region has 12 residues. V was trimmed by 7 bases and J by 4 bases, leaving 11 bases between them. The CDR3 region is CASTPRGYEQYF. The CDR3 DNA is TGTGCCAGCACCCCCCGGGGTTACGAGCAGTACTTC.

The chain joins TRBV28 to TRBJ1-6; D unclear. V lost 3 bases to trimming and J lost 6 bases, with 9 bases between them. CDR1 and CDR2 from the germline V gene are MDHEN and SYDVKM. The CDR3 runs 14 residues. The CDR3 bases are TGTGCCAGCAGTTTTTCTCAGACTAATTCACCCCTCCACTTT. Translated, it gives CASSFSQTNSPLHF.

The rearrangement links TRBV9 to TRBJ2-1; no reliable D call. CDR1 SGDLS and CDR2 YYNGEE come from the germline V gene. The CDR3 consists of 15 residues. V lost 4 bases to trimming and J lost 3 bases, with 14 bases between them. The CDR3 nucleotides are TGTGCCAGCAGCCCCAGACAAGACCGCTACAATGAGCAGTTCTTC. Its protein is CASSPRQDRYNEQFF.

V is TRBV7-2 and J is TRBJ2-1; D possibly corresponds to TRBD2 (5 bases). In germline, CDR1 is SGHTA, CDR2 FQGNSA. Trimming cost V 5 bases and J 8 bases, with 10 bases left between them. The CDR3 loop spans 12 amino acids. The CDR3 loop reads CASSREIYEQFF. The DNA of the CDR3 is TGTGCCAGCAGCCGGGAAATCTATGAGCAGTTCTTC.

The rearrangement joins TRBV19 to TRBJ2-7; D might be TRBD1 (6 bases). The CDR3 is made up of 14 amino acids. V lost 5 bases and J 4 bases, leaving 15 bases between the germline ends. Looked up from germline, CDR1 is LNHDA and CDR2 is SQIVND (reference sequence). The CDR3 region has the DNA TGTGCCAGTAGTGGGATGGGGGCGCGGTACGAGCAGTACTTC. The encoded protein is CASSGMGARYEQYF. Full variable domain (rest looked up from reference TRBV19 and TRBJ2-7): DGGITQSPKYLFRKEGQNVTLSCEQNLNHDAMYWYRQDPGQGLRLIYYSQIVNDFQKGDIAEGYSVSREKKESFPLTVTSAQKNPTAFYLCASSGMGARYEQYFGPGTRLTVT.

The chain links TRBV5-6 to TRBJ1-4, with D uncertain. The CDR3 consists of 12 residues. The V gene lost 2 bases and the J gene lost 8 bases, with 7 bases spanning the gap. Germline V lookup: CDR1 SGHDT, CDR2 YYEEEE. Here the CDR3 DNA reads TGTGCCAGCAGCTTAGGCAGGGAAAAACTGTTTTTT. Translated, it gives CASSLGREKLFF.

The chain has TRBV28 and TRBJ1-4, with D possibly matching TRBD1 (5 bases). This CDR3 is built from 14 residues. Looked up from germline, CDR1 is MDHEN and CDR2 is SYDVKM. V lost 6 bases and J 7 bases, leaving 15 bases between the germline ends. The CDR3 is CASRDVQGGEKLFF. The CDR3 DNA reads TGTGCCAGCAGGGATGTCCAGGGCGGTGAAAAACTGTTTTTT.

The chain has TRBV5-6 and TRBJ1-2; possibly TRBD1 for D (5 bases). In germline, CDR1 is SGHDT, CDR2 YYEEEE. CDR3 length: 12 residues. V was clipped by 0 bases and J by 5 bases, with 5 bases between them. CDR3 nucleotides: TGTGCCAGCAGCTTGGACAGGTATGGCTACACCTTC. Its translation: CASSLDRYGYTF.

The chain combines TRBV5-1 with TRBJ2-5, with TRBD2 identical over 8 bases. After removal of 4 bases from V and 3 bases from J, the junction contained 8 bases not matched to a gene. The germline gives CDR1 SGHRS, CDR2 YFSETQ. This CDR3 region has 15 residues. The CDR3: CASSLAPTSEETQYF. DNA for the CDR3: TGCGCCAGCAGCCTAGCACCGACTAGCGAAGAGACCCAGTACTTC.

V and J are TRBV25-1 and TRBJ2-7; maybe TRBD1 (6 bases). V lost 3 bases and J 3 bases, leaving 18 bases between the germline ends. The CDR3 covers 16 residues. The germline V gene has CDR1 MGHDK and CDR2 SYGVNS. CDR3 protein: CASSEKLFRQDYEQYF. CDR3 nucleotides: TGTGCCAGCAGTGAGAAGCTATTCCGACAGGACTACGAGCAGTACTTC.

This chain links TRBV25-1 with TRBJ1-6; D remains ambiguous. This CDR3 region has 13 residues. V was shortened by 4 bases and J by 5 bases, with 6 bases between the two germline ends. CDR1 MGHDK and CDR2 SYGVNS come from the germline V gene. CDR3 DNA: TGTGCCAGCAGTGCTTCTAATAATTCACCCCTCCACTTT. Translation gives CASSASNNSPLHF.

The V and J genes are TRBV5-1 and TRBJ1-1, with D unclear. The CDR3 is 14 residues long. The germline CDR1 and CDR2 sequences are SGHRS and YFSETQ. Trimming removed 0 bases from V and 1 base from J, with 7 bases in between. CDR3 in amino acids: CASSLEGRNTEAFF. The CDR3 DNA reads TGCGCCAGCAGCTTGGAGGGCAGGAACACTGAAGCTTTCTTT.

This clone has only one observation. The chain joins TRBV7-9 to TRBJ2-5; perhaps TRBD2 as D (6 bases). The CDR3 has 15 residues. The V and J ends lost 2 bases and 0 bases respectively, with 10 bases between them. Germline V lookup: CDR1 SEHNR, CDR2 FQNEAQ (reference sequence). CDR3 nucleotides: TGTGCCAGCAGCTTAAAGGAGGGGTACCAAGAGACCCAGTACTTC. It codes for CASSLKEGYQETQYF.

J is TRBJ2-3 and V is TRBV7-8, with a tentative D call TRBD2 (5 bases). Per germline, CDR1 SGHVS and CDR2 FQNEAQ. Trimming stripped 1 base from V and 2 bases from J, with 13 bases between. This CDR3 has 16 amino acids. The CDR3 protein is CASSLVGSGDTDTQYF. In DNA, the CDR3 is TGTGCCAGCAGCTTAGTTGGGAGCGGTGACACAGATACGCAGTATTTT. Based on the CDR3 plus reference TRBV7-8 and TRBJ2-3, the full variable domain is GAGVSQSPRYKVAKRGQDVALRCDPISGHVSLFWYQQALGQGPEFLTYFQNEAQLDKSGLPSDRFFAERPEGSVSTLKIQRTQQEDSAVYLCASSLVGSGDTDTQYFGPGTRLTVL.